These 24 T cell receptor beta chains were all obtained from the same sample, sequenced in a study of T-cell reconstitution after alpha-beta-depleted transplantation in children. Researchers prepared the TCRbeta library using unique molecular identifiers, the study reports. MiXCR was run by TCRdb on the PCR reads, yielding one entry per CDR3 protein. The repertoire includes a few hundred thousand distinct CDR3 sequences, about 16% of them detected once, and around 30% sits in the top ten. The material sequenced was PBMCs, mostly from graft donor cells, taken 360 days after TCRalphabeta/CD19-depleted stem cell transplant. The receptors here all came from a boy younger than two who had a stem cell transplant for Wiskott-Aldrich syndrome, so the T cells may come from the graft donor.

The chain uses TRBV25-1 and TRBJ2-3, with 8 positions matching TRBD2. With V trimmed by 5 bases and J by 4 bases, 8 bases remained unmatched. The CDR3 runs 15 residues. Germline V gene lookup returns CDR1 MGHDK and CDR2 SYGVNS. CDR3 in DNA: TGTGCCAGCAGTCCGCGCCGGGGGGGGGCAGATACGCAGTATTTT. It specifies CASSPRRGGADTQYF. The whole variable domain, remainder taken from reference TRBV25-1 and TRBJ2-3, is EADIYQTPRYLVIGTGKKITLECSQTMGHDKMYWYQQDPGMELHLIHYSYGVNSTEKGDLSSESTVSRIRTEHFPLTLESARPSHTSQYLCASSPRRGGADTQYFGPGTRLTVL.

This chain joins TRBV7-2 and TRBJ2-2, with D uncertain. CDR3 length equals 16 residues. Germline V CDR1 and CDR2: SGHTA, FQGNSA. V gave up 2 bases and J gave up 0 bases, with 10 bases separating them. CDR3 in amino acids: CASSLLGPANTGELFF. The CDR3 DNA reads TGTGCCAGCAGCTTACTAGGGCCCGCGAACACCGGGGAGCTGTTTTTT.

The V gene is TRBV12-3 or TRBV12-4, the J gene TRBJ2-1, with 7 bases matching TRBD2. J was trimmed by 4 bases and V by 3 bases; bases with no gene match: 9. The CDR3 length is 16 residues. The CDR3 here is CASSFSASGNYNEQFF. CDR3 DNA sequence: TGTGCCAGCAGTTTTTCGGCTAGCGGAAATTACAATGAGCAGTTCTTC.

This clonotype appeared many times. This chain joins TRBV7-9 and TRBJ2-7; 8 bases agree with TRBD1. The length of the CDR3 is 15 residues. V was clipped by 3 bases and J by 2 bases; unmatched bases: 6. The germline V gene has CDR1 SEHNR and CDR2 FQNEAQ (reference sequence). The CDR3 bases are TGTGCCAGCAGCTTCGGACAGGGACTCCCCTACGAGCAGTACTTC. Protein sequence: CASSFGQGLPYEQYF. The full variable domain, with the rest looked up from reference TRBV7-9 and TRBJ2-7, is DTGVSQNPRHKITKRGQNVTFRCDPISEHNRLYWYRQTLGQGPEFLTYFQNEAQLEKSRLLSDRFSAERPKGSFSTLEIQRTEQGDSAMYLCASSFGQGLPYEQYFGPGTRLTVT.

The chain couples TRBV7-2 to TRBJ2-7; D might be TRBD2 (5 bases). Germline V gene lookup returns CDR1 SGHTA and CDR2 FQGNSA. Deletions cut 5 bases from V and 4 bases from J, with 12 bases between. The CDR3 contains 13 residues. The CDR3 reads CASSRLTGYEQYF. CDR3 nucleotide sequence: TGTGCCAGCAGCCGCCTGACGGGATACGAGCAGTACTTC.

The rearrangement links TRBV3-1 to TRBJ1-6; a possible D gene is TRBD1 (5 bases). V was trimmed by 4 bases and J by 4 bases, leaving 20 bases between them. This CDR3 region has 18 residues. Germline CDR1 is LGHDT and CDR2 is YNNKEL (reference sequence). The CDR3 DNA follows: TGTGCCAGCAGCCGAAGCCCGAAAGGGGCGCCTTATAATTCACCCCTCCACTTT. Translation gives CASSRSPKGAPYNSPLHF. The whole variable domain, filled in from reference TRBV3-1 and TRBJ1-6, reads DTAVSQTPKYLVTQMGNDKSIKCEQNLGHDTMYWYKQDSKKFLKIMFSYNNKELIINETVPNRFSPKSPDKAHLNLHINSLELGDSAVYFCASSRSPKGAPYNSPLHFGNGTRLTVT.

The chain combines TRBV11-2 with TRBJ2-5, with TRBD1 identical over 7 bases. The CDR3 covers 15 residues. Germline CDR1 and CDR2: SGHAT and FQNNGV. V was pared by 5 bases and J by 7 bases, with 13 bases of the junction left unmatched. In DNA, the CDR3 is TGTGCCAGCAGCACCAGGGGGTTCAGCAAGAGGACCCAGTACTTC. Translating gives CASSTRGFSKRTQYF. The whole variable domain, remainder taken from reference TRBV11-2 and TRBJ2-5, is EAGVAQSPRYKIIEKRQSVAFWCNPISGHATLYWYQQILGQGPKLLIQFQNNGVVDDSQLPKDRFSAERLKGVDSTLKIQPAKLEDSAVYLCASSTRGFSKRTQYFGPGTRLLVL.

The chain uses TRBV10-2 and TRBJ1-5, with TRBD1 matching over 7 bases. This CDR3 spans 15 amino acids. V lost 2 bases to trimming and J lost 6 bases; unmatched junction nucleotides: 7. Germline CDR1 is WSHSY and CDR2 is SAAADI. The CDR3 sequence: CASSEPTGLAQPQHF. The CDR3 DNA follows: TGCGCCAGCAGTGAGCCGACAGGGCTTGCTCAGCCCCAGCATTTT.

This clonotype was recorded a few times. CDR3 nucleotides: TGTGCCAGCAAAGAGGGGTACGCTGGCTACACCTTC. Its translation: CASKEGYAGYTF. The chain joins TRBV2 to TRBJ1-2, with D tentatively TRBD1 (5 bases). This CDR3 contains 12 residues. V lost 7 bases and J 7 bases, leaving 13 bases between the germline ends. Germline V lookup: CDR1 SNHLY, CDR2 FYNNEI.

In its sample, this clonotype was seen many times. V gene TRBV5-1 combines with J gene TRBJ2-6; D remains unclear. V was clipped by 0 bases and J by 1 base, with 5 bases between them. CDR3 length: 15 amino acids. CDR1 SGHRS and CDR2 YFSETQ come from the germline V gene. CDR3: CASSLVVSGANVLTF. The CDR3 nucleotides read TGCGCCAGCAGCTTGGTGGTGTCTGGGGCCAACGTCCTGACTTTC.

This clonotype was seen a handful of times. The rearrangement links TRBV12-3 or TRBV12-4 to TRBJ2-5; D perhaps matches TRBD1 (5 bases). The CDR3 runs 14 residues. Trimming cost V 2 bases and J 5 bases, with 12 bases left between them. CDR3 amino acids: CASSLSEWGETQYF. The DNA for the CDR3 is TGTGCCAGCAGTTTATCCGAGTGGGGCGAGACCCAGTACTTC.

This clonotype was picked up a small number of times. The rearrangement joins TRBV11-2 to TRBJ2-5, with TRBD2 identical over 10 bases. Germline V lookup: CDR1 SGHAT, CDR2 FQNNGV. The V and J ends lost 0 bases and 4 bases, in that order; junction bases with no gene match: 11. This CDR3 has 18 residues. The CDR3 is CASSLDILAGERGETQYF. The DNA for the CDR3 is TGTGCCAGCAGCTTAGATATTCTAGCGGGAGAGAGGGGAGAGACCCAGTACTTC. Based on the CDR3 plus reference TRBV11-2 and TRBJ2-5, the full variable domain is EAGVAQSPRYKIIEKRQSVAFWCNPISGHATLYWYQQILGQGPKLLIQFQNNGVVDDSQLPKDRFSAERLKGVDSTLKIQPAKLEDSAVYLCASSLDILAGERGETQYFGPGTRLLVL.

Regarding this clonotype: One end of the junction fails to match germline, which may point to a read error. CDR3 residues: CASSQDEGPRRSGNYEHYF. The CDR3 bases are TGTGCCAGCAGCCAAGATGAGGGCCCCCGGCGTAGCGGGAATTACGAGCATTACTTC. The rearrangement links TRBV4-2 to TRBJ2-7; TRBD2 matches 8 bases. Germline CDR1 reads LGHNA; CDR2 reads YNFKEQ. This CDR3 is built from 19 residues.

V and J are TRBV7-8 and TRBJ2-1; TRBD2 aligns across 14 bases. V lost 6 bases and J lost 6; bases outside the gene matches: 4. The CDR3 is made up of 15 amino acids. Per the germline V gene, CDR1 is SGHVS and CDR2 is FQNEAQ. This chain's CDR3 is CASRGTSGGGNEQFF. The CDR3 region has the DNA TGTGCCAGCAGGGGGACTAGCGGGGGTGGCAATGAGCAGTTCTTC.

This clonotype was detected only a few times. The V call is TRBV11-2, the J call TRBJ1-3, with 7 bases that match TRBD1. The germline gives CDR1 SGHAT, CDR2 FQNNGV. The V and J ends lost 7 bases and 2 bases, in that order; junction bases with no gene match: 8. The CDR3 totals 15 residues. The CDR3 DNA follows: TGTGCCAGCACCCTCTTAGGGGGCACTGGAAACACCATATATTTT. Its translation is CASTLLGGTGNTIYF.

This chain joins TRBV5-1 and TRBJ1-4; unclear D gene. Germline CDR1 reads SGHRS; CDR2 reads YFSETQ. The CDR3 consists of 14 residues. Trimming stripped 2 bases from V and 5 bases from J, with 10 bases between. In nucleotides, the CDR3 is TGCGCCAGCAGCTTCGGGTTTTCGAATGAAAAACTGTTTTTT. Its translation: CASSFGFSNEKLFF. Using reference TRBV5-1 and TRBJ1-4 for the parts outside the CDR3, the full variable domain is KAGVTQTPRYLIKTRGQQVTLSCSPISGHRSVSWYQQTPGQGLQFLFEYFSETQRNKGNFPGRFSGRQFSNSRSEMNVSTLELGDSALYLCASSFGFSNEKLFFGSGTQLSVL.

The chain recombines TRBV30 with TRBJ2-2, with TRBD2 as a possible D gene (5 bases). Germline V gene lookup returns CDR1 GTSNPN and CDR2 SVGIG (reference sequence). V was pared by 4 bases and J by 3 bases, with 9 bases between. The CDR3 runs 13 residues. CDR3 sequence reads: CAWNRGDTGELFF. DNA for the CDR3: TGTGCCTGGAATCGGGGAGACACCGGGGAGCTGTTTTTT.

This clonotype was observed many times. The chain joins TRBV12-3 or TRBV12-4 to TRBJ2-1; 15 nucleotides line up with TRBD2. With V trimmed by 4 bases and J by 7 bases, 2 bases remained unmatched. The CDR3 consists of 15 residues. DNA of the CDR3: TGTGCCAGCAGTTCGGGACTAGCGGGAGGTAATGAGCAGTTCTTC. This encodes CASSSGLAGGNEQFF.

A few counts support this clonotype. The V call is TRBV5-6, the J call TRBJ2-3, with D possibly TRBD2 on 7 matching bases. Germline V gene sequence: CDR1 SGHDT, CDR2 YYEEEE. The CDR3 extends over 22 amino acids. The V and J ends lost 0 bases and 0 bases respectively, with 29 bases between them. The CDR3 sequence is CASSLVAGARAWEAASTDTQYF. Written as DNA, the CDR3 is TGTGCCAGCAGCTTGGTCGCGGGGGCGCGAGCTTGGGAAGCGGCTAGCACAGATACGCAGTATTTT.

The chain links TRBV20-1 to TRBJ2-2; TRBD1 might be the D (5 bases). The CDR3 contains 13 residues. V lost 4 bases and J 9 bases, leaving 15 bases between the germline ends. The V gene's germline CDR1 is DFQATT and CDR2 SNEGSKA (reference sequence). CDR3 sequence (DNA): TGCAGTGCTACAGGGCTGAAGAGAAGGGAGCTGTTTTTT. Protein: CSATGLKRRELFF.

The table lists this clonotype with a few counts. This chain connects TRBV18 to TRBJ2-7, with unresolved D. Germline CDR1 is KGHSH and CDR2 is LQKENI. The CDR3 contains 16 residues. Deletions cut 2 bases from V and 6 bases from J, with 20 bases between. The CDR3 region has the DNA TGTGCCAGCTCACCAAGCTCCCACCATCTAGGTGTCGAGCAGTACTTC. Its protein is CASSPSSHHLGVEQYF.

The J gene is TRBJ2-1, the V gene TRBV18; perhaps TRBD1 as D (6 bases). The germline V and J ends were trimmed by 4 bases and 10 bases, with 20 bases remaining between them. The germline V gene encodes CDR1 KGHSH and CDR2 LQKENI. The CDR3 contains 15 residues. The CDR3 region is CASSLDRYKGCEQFF. The CDR3 DNA follows: TGTGCCAGCTCACTAGACAGGTATAAGGGCTGCGAGCAGTTCTTC.

The chain has TRBV28 and TRBJ2-1; possible D gene TRBD2, 5 bases. The CDR3 is 15 amino acids. CDR1 MDHEN and CDR2 SYDVKM come from the germline V gene. V shed 2 bases and J shed 4 bases, with 12 bases lying between them. Here the CDR3 DNA reads TGTGCCAGCAGTTTAAGGACTTCGCCTTACAATGAGCAGTTCTTC. Amino acid sequence: CASSLRTSPYNEQFF. Complete variable domain (other parts from reference TRBV28 and TRBJ2-1): DVKVTQSSRYLVKRTGEKVFLECVQDMDHENMFWYRQDPGLGLRLIYFSYDVKMKEKGDIPEGYSVSREKKERFSLILESASTNQTSMYLCASSLRTSPYNEQFFGPGTRLTVL.

This chain uses TRBV7-2 with TRBJ2-4; 8 bases are a match to TRBD1. This CDR3 region has 15 residues. Germline V gene sequence: CDR1 SGHTA, CDR2 FQGNSA. V was clipped by 5 bases and J by 8 bases; unmatched bases: 11. CDR3 coding DNA: TGTGCCAGCAGCCCCCAACAGGGGGTTCCGGACATTCAGTACTTC. The encoded protein is CASSPQQGVPDIQYF.